This T cell receptor beta chain was found in a study of cytomegalovirus exposure and HLA in healthy donors. General observations from the study: The listing of 150 to 200 TCR beta chains classed them as cytomegalovirus-associated. Reports indicated that the classifier achieved high specificity and sensitivity in diagnosing cytomegalovirus status.

Assay used: immunoSEQ multiplex PCR; TCRdb lists only in-frame clones, some missing. The sample holds around 65,000 clones, over 90% seen once. In regard to this clone: Its cognate antigen is unknown.

The CDR3 sequence is 11 residues long. Trimming cost V 5 bases and J 4 bases, with 4 bases left between them. Germline V gene data show CDR1 as MNHNY and CDR2 as SVGAGI (reference sequence). The rearrangement links TRBV6-6 to TRBJ2-3, with D uncertain. Material for sequencing was PBMCs. The sequence was collected from a man between 18 and 29 years old in good health and CMV-seropositive. The CDR3 loop reads CASSAADTQYF. CDR3 DNA: TGTGCCAGCAGTGCGGCAGATACGCAGTATTTT.